Listed below are T cell receptor beta chains from one sample, sequenced in a study of blood T cell repertoires in COVID-19. The protocol was immunoSEQ multiplex PCR, while the TCRdb copy is restricted to in-frame clones and leaves out a portion. This sample has about 440,000 clones, with about nine tenths found just once. The source material was PBMCs or T cells enriched from blood (not recorded which). Receptors originate from a man younger than 35 who had recovered from COVID-19. CDR3s include the opening cysteine and the closing phenylalanine or tryptophan. Each record gives: V gene, clone size, J gene, D gene, CDR3 DNA, CDR3 protein. D genes are given only for firm matches. Size is omitted from some rows. Given values are once, few, many or a class for expanded clones.

TRBV5-1	-	TRBJ2-1	TRBD2	TGCGCCAGCAGCTTGGGAGCGGGGAGGGATGAGCAGTTCTTC	CASSLGAGRDEQFF
TRBV7-3	-	TRBJ1-2	-	TGTGCCAGCAGCTTAGGAGGCCAGGATAACTATGGCTACACCTTC	CASSLGGQDNYGYTF
TRBV27	-	TRBJ2-1	-	TGTGCCAGCAGTTTGTCTAGCGCTGCGGTCAATGAGCAGTTCTTC	CASSLSSAAVNEQFF
TRBV27	many	TRBJ1-2	-	TGTGCCAGCAGTTTGTCGGGGTCGGCTAACTATGGCTACACCTTC	CASSLSGSANYGYTF
TRBV9	-	TRBJ1-6	TRBD1	TGTGCCAGCAGCGCGCCGGGACAGGGGGTTTCACCCCTCCACTTT	CASSAPGQGVSPLHF
TRBV14	-	TRBJ2-2	-	TGTGCCAGCAGCCAGCTGCGGGTCACCGGGGAGCTGTTTTTT	CASSQLRVTGELFF
TRBV3-1/TRBV3-2	-	TRBJ2-5	TRBD2	TGTGCCAGCAGCTTGACTAGCGGGACACAAGAGACCCAGTACTTC	CASSLTSGTQETQYF
TRBV9	-	TRBJ1-2	TRBD1	TGTGCCAGCAGCGAGTCTAGGGGGCATGGCGGCTACACCTTC	CASSESRGHGGYTF
TRBV10-3	-	TRBJ1-2	TRBD1	TGTGCCATAACCGGGACAGCAAGTGTGAGGAATGGCTACACCTTC	CAITGTASVRNGYTF
TRBV7-9	-	TRBJ1-4	-	TGTGCCAGCAGCTTGAGAGGGGGTCGGGAGGATGAAAAACTGTTTTTT	CASSLRGGREDEKLFF
TRBV7-9	-	TRBJ1-6	-	TGTGCCAGCAGCTTATTTACAGATAATTCACCCCTCCACTTT	CASSLFTDNSPLHF
TRBV7-6	-	TRBJ2-7	-	TGTGCCAGCAGCTTAGAACAGGGTATTAGGTACGAGCAGTACTTC	CASSLEQGIRYEQYF
TRBV7-3	-	TRBJ2-4	TRBD2	TGTGCCAGCAGCTTCACTAGCGGGCTAGCCAAAAACATTCAGTACTTC	CASSFTSGLAKNIQYF
TRBV7-9	-	TRBJ1-1	-	TGTGCCAGCAGCTTAGTTGGTGCGGACACTGAAGCTTTCTTT	CASSLVGADTEAFF
TRBV11-2	-	TRBJ1-3	-	TGTGCCAGCAGCTTAGACGGGACTTACATTGGAAACACCATATATTTT	CASSLDGTYIGNTIYF
TRBV5-1	-	TRBJ1-4	-	TGCGCCAGCAGCTTCGGCACAGGGCTTGCTAATGAAAAACTGTTTTTT	CASSFGTGLANEKLFF
TRBV9	-	TRBJ1-1	TRBD1	TGTGCCAGCAGCGTAACAGGGGGGAACACTGAAGCTTTCTTT	CASSVTGGNTEAFF
TRBV7-3	-	TRBJ1-1	TRBD1	TGTGCCAGCAGCTTCGGGACAGGGGGAACTGAAGCTTTCTTT	CASSFGTGGTEAFF
TRBV5-4	once	TRBJ2-3	TRBD1	TGTGCCAGCACCGGGACAGCTAGCACAGATACGCAGTATTTT	CASTGTASTDTQYF
TRBV3-1/TRBV3-2	-	TRBJ2-2	-	TGTGCCAGCAGCCTTGGTCCGGCGAACACCGGGGAGCTGTTTTTT	CASSLGPANTGELFF
TRBV2	-	TRBJ2-7	-	TGTGCCAGCTACCGGGAGCGCCCGACCTACGAGCAGTACTTC	CASYRERPTYEQYF
TRBV9	-	TRBJ2-7	TRBD2	TGTGCCAGCAGCGTAGCTCCCTCAGCGGGAGGATCCTACGAGCAGTACTTC	CASSVAPSAGGSYEQYF
TRBV11-2	-	TRBJ1-4	-	TGTGCCAGCAGCCCCCTGTCCGATGAAAAACTGTTTTTT	CASSPLSDEKLFF
TRBV9	once	TRBJ2-7	-	TGTGCCAGCAGCGTATCCGACAGCTACGAGCAGTACTTC	CASSVSDSYEQYF
TRBV27	-	TRBJ2-7	-	TGTGCCAGCAGTTTCTCTTACGAGCAGTACTTC	CASSFSYEQYF
TRBV11-3	-	TRBJ1-2	TRBD1	TGTGCCAGCACCCTGGGACAGGGTCGCGGCTACACCTTC	CASTLGQGRGYTF
TRBV18	-	TRBJ1-4	-	TGTGCCAGCTCACCACGGGACACATTGAGTGAAAAACTGTTTTTT	CASSPRDTLSEKLFF
TRBV10-1	-	TRBJ2-1	TRBD2	TGCGCCAGCGGTCCTAGCGGGATAAATGAGCAGTTCTTC	CASGPSGINEQFF
TRBV11-3	-	TRBJ2-2	-	TGTGCCAGCAGCTTGAGAGGCGTCGGGGAGCTGTTTTTT	CASSLRGVGELFF
TRBV3-1/TRBV3-2	-	TRBJ1-6	-	TGTGCCAGCTCCCGGACAGACAATTCACCCCTCCACTTT	CASSRTDNSPLHF
TRBV7-6	-	TRBJ2-5	TRBD2	TGTGCCAGCAGCCTGCAACTAGCGGGGGGTCAAGAGACCCAGTACTTC	CASSLQLAGGQETQYF
TRBV12-5	-	TRBJ1-6	TRBD1	TGTGCTAGTGGGGCAGGGGGTAATTCACCCCTCCACTTT	CASGAGGNSPLHF
TRBV14	-	TRBJ1-3	-	TGTGCCAGCAGCCAAGACAGCTCTGGAAACACCATATATTTT	CASSQDSSGNTIYF
TRBV2	-	TRBJ2-3	TRBD2	TGTGCTACCGGGACTAGCGGGAGTCTGAGCACAGATACGCAGTATTTT	CATGTSGSLSTDTQYF
TRBV6-5	-	TRBJ1-2	TRBD1	TGTGCCAGCAGTCGCGGACAGGGACCCTATGGCTACACCTTC	CASSRGQGPYGYTF
TRBV4-1	-	TRBJ1-4	-	TGCGCCTCCGGAGACAGACCTATACTGTTTTTT	CASGDRPILFF
TRBV21-1	-	TRBJ1-5	-	TGTGCCAGCAGCAAGGACAGCGAGCATCAGCCCCAGCATTTT	CASSKDSEHQPQHF
TRBV2	once	TRBJ1-1	TRBD1	TGTGTCAGCAGCGAAGGACAGGGCTACACTGAAGCTTTCTTT	CVSSEGQGYTEAFF
TRBV2	-	TRBJ2-1	TRBD1	TGTGCCAGCCAGGGGGACAGACACTACAATGAGCAGTTCTTC	CASQGDRHYNEQFF
TRBV11-2	few	TRBJ1-3	-	TGTGCCAGCAGCGTCTCACAGGGAAACACCATATATTTT	CASSVSQGNTIYF
TRBV3-1/TRBV3-2	-	TRBJ2-1	TRBD2	TGTGCCAGCAGCCATATGCCTAGCGGGGGGAATGAGCAGTTCTTC	CASSHMPSGGNEQFF
TRBV2	-	TRBJ1-5	-	TGTGCCAGCATGGGCAGGGACTCCAATCAGCCCCAGCATTTT	CASMGRDSNQPQHF
TRBV19	-	TRBJ1-2	TRBD1	TGTGCCAGTAGCCCGGGACAGGGGACCTATGGCTACACCTTC	CASSPGQGTYGYTF
TRBV7-3	-	TRBJ2-1	TRBD1	TGTGCCAGCAGCTTTTCCCGGACAGGGAACAATGAGCAGTTCTTC	CASSFSRTGNNEQFF
TRBV6-1	-	TRBJ1-3	-	TGTGCCAGCAGTGAAATGGGCAGGGAAGGAAACACCATATATTTT	CASSEMGREGNTIYF
TRBV15	-	TRBJ1-5	-	TGTGCCACCAGCAGGACAGCCGATTATAGCAATCAGCCCCAGCATTTT	CATSRTADYSNQPQHF
TRBV4-1	-	TRBJ2-1	TRBD2	TGCGCCAGCAGCCTCGGGGCTAGCGGGACCGACAATGAGCAGTTCTTC	CASSLGASGTDNEQFF
TRBV28	once	TRBJ1-1	-	TGTGCCAGCAGTTTGTCGAGGCGGGACACTGAAGCTTTCTTT	CASSLSRRDTEAFF
TRBV19	-	TRBJ2-7	-	TGTGCCAGTAGTACAGGAAAATCCTACGAGCAGTACTTC	CASSTGKSYEQYF
TRBV27	-	TRBJ2-2	TRBD2	TGTGCCAGCAGTAACTACCTAGGACTAGCGGGAAAGGGGGAGCTGTTTTTT	CASSNYLGLAGKGELFF
TRBV29-1	-	TRBJ2-7	-	TGCAGCGTAGAACAGGGCCGGTCCTACGAGCAGTACTTC	CSVEQGRSYEQYF
TRBV27	-	TRBJ1-2	-	TGTGCCAGCAGTTTAATAATCGGCGGCTACTATGGCTACACCTTC	CASSLIIGGYYGYTF